The 30 T cell receptor beta chains presented below share a single source sample, sequenced in a study of CD8 T cells in ankylosing spondylitis listed by TCRdb under 2017. Libraries were made using 5' RACE. The sequencing machine was an Illumina HiSeq 2500. TCRdb's own reprocessing of the public reads used fastp at Q25 and MiXCR and kept productive beta chains. Each CDR3 protein appears once, grouped with its most common genes and DNA. The sample table holds roughly 100,000 distinct CDR3 sequences, of which about 24% were seen once. The ten largest clonotypes hold about 12% of the sample. The material sequenced was synovial fluid, either unsorted or a sorted T cell fraction (not recorded which). These receptors originate from a male donor with ankylosing spondylitis.

The CDR3 DNA sequence: TGTGCCAGCAGTGAGCAAGGGGGAGGGCCAATGGAGACCCAGTACTTC. It codes for CASSEQGGGPMETQYF. The chain is built from TRBV25-1 and TRBJ2-5; D possibly corresponds to TRBD2 (7 bases). Per the germline V gene, CDR1 is MGHDK and CDR2 is SYGVNS. This CDR3 has 16 amino acids. The ends were cut back, 3 bases at V and 5 bases at J, with 19 bases in the middle.

This clonotype was seen more than once but under ten times. This chain uses TRBV3-1 with TRBJ1-4; D is perhaps TRBD1 (5 bases). V was pared by 4 bases and J by 4 bases, with 10 bases between. CDR3 size: 14 residues. Germline assignment: CDR1 LGHDT and CDR2 YNNKEL (reference sequence). The CDR3 DNA reads as TGTGCCAGCAGCCTCCGAGGGGATAATGAAAAACTGTTTTTT. Translation gives CASSLRGDNEKLFF. The whole variable domain, remainder taken from reference TRBV3-1 and TRBJ1-4, is DTAVSQTPKYLVTQMGNDKSIKCEQNLGHDTMYWYKQDSKKFLKIMFSYNNKELIINETVPNRFSPKSPDKAHLNLHINSLELGDSAVYFCASSLRGDNEKLFFGSGTQLSVL.

The chain is built from TRBV7-9 and TRBJ2-5; D not resolved. The CDR3 length is 12 residues. Germline loops: CDR1 SEHNR, CDR2 FQNEAQ (reference sequence). V shed 7 bases and J shed 0 bases, with 6 bases lying between them. CDR3 in DNA: TGTGCCAGCACCCCTGACCAAGAGACCCAGTACTTC. It specifies CASTPDQETQYF.

The chain is built from TRBV3-1 and TRBJ2-2, with 8 bases fitting TRBD2. Germline trimming cut 4 bases from V and 8 bases from J; bases unmatched to any gene: 15. CDR1 is LGHDT, CDR2 YNNKEL, per germline (reference sequence). CDR3 length equals 17 residues. CDR3 protein: CASSPELAEVMVGELFF. The CDR3 DNA reads as TGTGCCAGCAGCCCGGAACTAGCGGAGGTTATGGTAGGGGAGCTGTTTTTT.

This clonotype has just one count. The chain joins TRBV5-1 to TRBJ2-6, with D maybe TRBD1 (6 bases). In germline, CDR1 is SGHRS, CDR2 YFSETQ. The CDR3 contains 15 residues. Trimming shortened V by 6 bases and J by 2 bases, and 12 bases separated the two germline ends. The CDR3 DNA is TGCGCCAGCACCCGGGACAAACCTGGGGCCAACGTCCTGACTTTC. Amino acid sequence: CASTRDKPGANVLTF.

V gene TRBV27 combines with J gene TRBJ2-7; a possible D gene is TRBD1 (5 bases). The V and J ends lost 2 bases and 3 bases respectively, with 14 bases between them. The V gene's germline CDR1 is MNHEY and CDR2 SMNVEV (reference sequence). The length of the CDR3 is 15 residues. This CDR3 is CASSLGGAYHYEQYF. The DNA of the CDR3 is TGTGCCAGCAGTTTAGGTGGGGCGTATCACTACGAGCAGTACTTC.

The genes are TRBV27 and TRBJ2-3; D gene unclear. The CDR3 extends over 16 amino acids. V gave up 5 bases and J gave up 6 bases, with 21 bases separating them. The germline gives CDR1 MNHEY, CDR2 SMNVEV (reference sequence). CDR3 in DNA: TGTGCCAGCAGTCCCGACCCTTTCCCCACACTCGATACGCAGTATTTT. Residues: CASSPDPFPTLDTQYF.

The CDR3 nucleotides are TGTGCCAGCAGCCCGGGACTAGCGGGAGGGCCCGGCACAGATACGCAGTATTTT. Residues: CASSPGLAGGPGTDTQYF. The chain couples TRBV11-2 to TRBJ2-3, with 16 bases that match TRBD2. In germline, CDR1 is SGHAT, CDR2 FQNNGV. V shed 5 bases, J shed 1 base, and the junction held 6 bases outside the gene matches. The CDR3 runs 18 residues. Complete variable domain (other parts from reference TRBV11-2 and TRBJ2-3): EAGVAQSPRYKIIEKRQSVAFWCNPISGHATLYWYQQILGQGPKLLIQFQNNGVVDDSQLPKDRFSAERLKGVDSTLKIQPAKLEDSAVYLCASSPGLAGGPGTDTQYFGPGTRLTVL.

This rearrangement joins TRBV20-1 to TRBJ1-2; D may be TRBD1 (5 bases). This CDR3 has 14 amino acids. Germline CDR1 is DFQATT and CDR2 is SNEGSKA (reference sequence). V lost 4 bases to trimming and J lost 8 bases, with 20 bases between them. The CDR3 loop is CSAKPGYGPGGYTF. The DNA for the CDR3 is TGCAGTGCTAAACCCGGTTACGGCCCAGGGGGCTACACCTTC.

This chain uses TRBV4-1 with TRBJ2-2, with TRBD1 as a possible D gene (6 bases). Trimming took 4 bases from V and 6 from J, leaving 21 bases between them. Germline CDR1 reads MGHRA; CDR2 reads YSYEKL. The CDR3 length is 17 residues. CDR3 DNA: TGCGCCAGCAGCCCAAGCCCCTCGACGACAGGTTCCGGGGAGCTGTTTTTT. Amino acid sequence: CASSPSPSTTGSGELFF.

This clonotype was seen only a few times. The DNA for the CDR3 is TGCGCCAGCAGCTTGGAGCTAGCGGTACCTAGCACAGATACGCAGTATTTT. This sequence encodes CASSLELAVPSTDTQYF. The chain is built from TRBV5-1 and TRBJ2-3; 7 bases align to TRBD2. The CDR3 is 17 amino acids. The ends lost 0 bases at V and 0 bases at J; junction bases unmatched: 7. From germline, CDR1 is SGHRS and CDR2 YFSETQ. The entire variable domain, with the rest obtained from reference TRBV5-1 and TRBJ2-3, is as follows: KAGVTQTPRYLIKTRGQQVTLSCSPISGHRSVSWYQQTPGQGLQFLFEYFSETQRNKGNFPGRFSGRQFSNSRSEMNVSTLELGDSALYLCASSLELAVPSTDTQYFGPGTRLTVL.

This clonotype turned up a few times. The CDR3 sequence is CASSAQGRVYEQFF. CDR3 nucleotide sequence: TGTGCCAGCAGTGCACAGGGACGGGTATATGAGCAGTTCTTC. The chain uses TRBV6-1 and TRBJ2-1; D is perhaps TRBD1 (6 bases). CDR1 and CDR2 from the germline V gene are MNHNS and SASEGT. The CDR3 has 14 amino acids. Trimming stripped 4 bases from V and 8 bases from J, with 15 bases between.

V usage is TRBV5-1 and J usage is TRBJ1-5; perhaps TRBD1 as D (5 bases). Germline-derived CDR1 and CDR2 are SGHRS and YFSETQ. CDR3 length: 15 residues. V lost 4 bases to trimming and J lost 7 bases, with 18 bases between them. In nucleotides, the CDR3 is TGCGCCAGCAGCCGGGGACCGGGTCTGGGGCAGCCCCAGCATTTT. It specifies CASSRGPGLGQPQHF.

This clonotype appeared a few times. V usage is TRBV6-1 and J usage is TRBJ1-5, with TRBD1 matching 12 bases. V was clipped by 6 bases and J by 7 bases; unmatched bases: 10. Germline V CDR1 and CDR2: MNHNS, SASEGT. The CDR3 spans 16 residues. The CDR3 loop reads CASRNTGTGGRQPQHF. For the CDR3, the DNA is TGTGCCAGCAGGAATACCGGGACAGGGGGCAGGCAGCCCCAGCATTTT.

The chain links TRBV20-1 to TRBJ2-2, with D perhaps TRBD1 (6 bases). The CDR3 runs 14 residues. Per germline, CDR1 DFQATT and CDR2 SNEGSKA (reference sequence). V was trimmed by 5 bases and J by 3 bases, leaving 13 bases between them. CDR3 coding DNA: TGCAGTGCTCTGGACAGATCCTACACCGGGGAGCTGTTTTTT. This codes for CSALDRSYTGELFF.

This chain uses TRBV13 with TRBJ2-1; 7 bases match TRBD2. The CDR3 covers 12 residues. Germline V gene sequence: CDR1 PRHDT, CDR2 FYEKMQ (reference sequence). With 6 bases clipped from V and 6 bases from J, the junction kept 2 bases outside the gene matches. DNA for the CDR3: TGTGCCAGCAGTTCGGGGGGCAATGAGCAGTTCTTC. Residues: CASSSGGNEQFF.

V gene TRBV5-1 combines with J gene TRBJ2-5, with 8 bases aligning to TRBD2. The germline CDR1 and CDR2 sequences are SGHRS and YFSETQ. V shed 5 bases, J shed 0 bases, and the junction held 12 bases outside the gene matches. There are 17 residues in the CDR3. The chain's CDR3 is CASRSGLAPGYQETQYF. The CDR3 DNA is TGCGCCAGCAGATCAGGACTAGCCCCGGGCTACCAAGAGACCCAGTACTTC.

There are a few counts of this clonotype. The chain has TRBV4-2 and TRBJ2-1; TRBD2 matches 14 bases. V shed 1 base, J shed 6 bases, and the junction held 2 bases outside the gene matches. Germline loops: CDR1 LGHNA, CDR2 YNFKEQ. The CDR3 has 16 amino acids. CDR3 bases: TGTGCCAGCAGCCAAGGGGGACTAGCGGGAGTCAATGAGCAGTTCTTC. The encoded protein is CASSQGGLAGVNEQFF.

The table lists this clonotype with many counts. The V call is TRBV7-9, the J call TRBJ1-6, with a possible D match to TRBD1 (5 bases). The CDR3 extends over 17 amino acids. Between the trimmed V and J ends, which lost 5 bases and 2 bases, there was a span of 16 bases. The germline V gene has CDR1 SEHNR and CDR2 FQNEAQ (reference sequence). CDR3 loop: CASSEQWGNTYNSPLHF. The CDR3 region has the DNA TGTGCCAGCAGCGAACAGTGGGGCAACACCTATAATTCACCCCTCCACTTT.

This clonotype was observed a handful of times. CDR3 nucleotides: TGTGCCAGCAGCTTTCGACAGGGGCGCACCGGGGAGCTGTTTTTT. Translating it yields CASSFRQGRTGELFF. The genes are TRBV7-2 and TRBJ2-2, with 8 bases lining up with TRBD1. This CDR3 contains 15 residues. V was pared by 3 bases and J by 4 bases, with 4 bases of the junction left unmatched. The V gene's germline CDR1 is SGHTA and CDR2 FQGNSA.

There are a few counts of this clonotype. The chain has TRBV27 and TRBJ2-3, with D possibly TRBD2 on 5 matching bases. V was cut by 4 bases and J by 4 bases, with 15 bases left in between. Germline V gene data show CDR1 as MNHEY and CDR2 as SMNVEV (reference sequence). The length of the CDR3 is 15 residues. The CDR3 DNA reads TGTGCCAGCAGTTCCCCTACTAGGAGGCCAGATACGCAGTATTTT. It translates to CASSSPTRRPDTQYF.

This chain uses TRBV5-5 with TRBJ2-5, with 7 bases lining up with TRBD1. V trimming: 2 bases; J trimming: 2 bases; junction bases outside the gene matches: 6. The CDR3 loop spans 15 amino acids. Looked up from germline, CDR1 is SGHKS and CDR2 is YYEKEE (reference sequence). CDR3 bases: TGTGCCAGCAGCTTACAGACAGGGTTACAAGAGACCCAGTACTTC. It specifies CASSLQTGLQETQYF.

This sequence joins TRBV2 and TRBJ1-6, with D possibly TRBD1 on 6 matching bases. Germline CDR1 and CDR2: SNHLY and FYNNEI. The germline V and J ends were trimmed by 6 bases and 3 bases, with 12 bases remaining between them. The CDR3 contains 15 residues. The CDR3 spells CASREQGFYNSPLHF. As DNA, the CDR3 is TGTGCCAGCAGAGAACAGGGTTTCTATAATTCACCCCTCCACTTT.

The rearrangement links TRBV19 to TRBJ2-5; 7 nucleotides line up with TRBD2. This CDR3 is 16 amino acids long. After removal of 1 base from V and 2 bases from J, the junction contained 7 bases not matched to a gene. CDR1 is LNHDA and CDR2 is SQIVND in the germline V gene (reference sequence). The CDR3 spells CASSIGTRWGQETQYF. The CDR3 nucleotides are TGTGCCAGTAGTATAGGGACTAGGTGGGGGCAAGAGACCCAGTACTTC.

This clonotype was seen at least ten times. V usage is TRBV7-2 and J usage is TRBJ2-2; D gene unclear. The CDR3 extends over 12 amino acids. Germline V gene sequence: CDR1 SGHTA, CDR2 FQGNSA. The ends were cut back, 3 bases at V and 5 bases at J, with 4 bases in the middle. The CDR3 sequence is CASSFRTGELFF. The CDR3 nucleotides read TGTGCCAGCAGCTTCAGAACCGGGGAGCTGTTTTTT.

In its sample, this clonotype was seen many times. The CDR3 here is CASSPEAFQETQYF. The CDR3 coding sequence is TGTGCCAGCAGCCCCGAAGCTTTTCAAGAGACCCAGTACTTC. The V call is TRBV7-9, the J call TRBJ2-5; D gene ambiguous. The CDR3 has 14 residues. Per germline, CDR1 SEHNR and CDR2 FQNEAQ (reference sequence). V was trimmed by 5 bases and J by 2 bases, leaving 12 bases between them.

This clonotype was detected a few times. V is TRBV5-1 and J is TRBJ2-1; tentative D call: TRBD2 (5 bases). V shed 0 bases and J shed 2 bases, with 9 bases lying between them. CDR1 is SGHRS and CDR2 is YFSETQ in the germline V gene. CDR3 length equals 15 residues. CDR3 sequence reads: CASSLGGSTYNEQFF. The CDR3 nucleotides are TGCGCCAGCAGCTTGGGCGGGTCTACCTACAATGAGCAGTTCTTC. Full variable domain (missing parts from reference TRBV5-1 and TRBJ2-1): KAGVTQTPRYLIKTRGQQVTLSCSPISGHRSVSWYQQTPGQGLQFLFEYFSETQRNKGNFPGRFSGRQFSNSRSEMNVSTLELGDSALYLCASSLGGSTYNEQFFGPGTRLTVL.

This clonotype has just a few counts. The J gene is TRBJ2-5, the V gene TRBV12-5; TRBD2 aligns across 9 bases. Germline V CDR1 and CDR2: LGHNT, FRNRAP. This CDR3 comprises 17 residues. The J segment lost 1 base and the V segment lost 6 bases, leaving 12 bases of the junction unmatched. In nucleotides, the CDR3 is TGTGCTAGTGGGGTCGGGGCGGGAGGGCCTCCCCAAGAGACCCAGTACTTC. This gives the protein CASGVGAGGPPQETQYF.

This clonotype was picked up a small number of times. The chain combines TRBV29-1 with TRBJ1-1; tentatively, D is TRBD1 (5 bases). V was clipped by 6 bases and J by 0 bases, with 17 bases between them. Germline CDR1 and CDR2: SQVTM and ANQGSEA. This CDR3 is 15 amino acids long. The CDR3 loop reads CSVAPGWGMNTEAFF. In nucleotides, the CDR3 is TGCAGCGTCGCGCCAGGGTGGGGGATGAACACTGAAGCTTTCTTT.

This rearrangement joins TRBV19 to TRBJ2-1; TRBD1 matches at 7 bases. The CDR3 has 15 residues. After removal of 5 bases from V and 4 bases from J, the junction contained 8 bases not matched to a gene. Germline lookup yields CDR1 LNHDA and CDR2 SQIVND (reference sequence). Here the CDR3 reads CASSVGTEAYNEQFF. The CDR3 DNA reads as TGTGCCAGTAGTGTTGGGACAGAGGCTTACAATGAGCAGTTCTTC.